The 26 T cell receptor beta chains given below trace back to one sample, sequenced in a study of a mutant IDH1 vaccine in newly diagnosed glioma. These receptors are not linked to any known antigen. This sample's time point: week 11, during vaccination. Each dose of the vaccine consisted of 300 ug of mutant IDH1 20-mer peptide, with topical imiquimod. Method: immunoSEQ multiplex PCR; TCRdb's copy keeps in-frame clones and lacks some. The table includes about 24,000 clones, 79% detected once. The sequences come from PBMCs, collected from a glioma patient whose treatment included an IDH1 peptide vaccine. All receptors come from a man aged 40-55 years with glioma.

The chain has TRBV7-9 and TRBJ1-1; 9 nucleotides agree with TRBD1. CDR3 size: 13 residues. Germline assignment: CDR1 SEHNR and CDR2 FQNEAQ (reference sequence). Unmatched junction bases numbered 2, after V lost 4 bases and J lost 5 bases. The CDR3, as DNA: TGTGCCAGCAGCTACGACAGGGGGACTGAAGCTTTCTTT. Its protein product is CASSYDRGTEAFF.

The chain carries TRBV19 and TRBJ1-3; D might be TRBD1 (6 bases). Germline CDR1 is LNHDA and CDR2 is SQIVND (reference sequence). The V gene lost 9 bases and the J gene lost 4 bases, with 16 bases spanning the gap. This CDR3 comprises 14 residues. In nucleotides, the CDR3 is TGTGCCAGCAAGCAGGGGCAAGGAGGAAACACCATATATTTT. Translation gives CASKQGQGGNTIYF.

The CDR3 spells CATSRAGTGVNEQYF. CDR3 sequence (DNA): TGTGCCACCAGCCGCGCCGGGACAGGGGTAAACGAGCAGTACTTC. The genes are TRBV15 and TRBJ2-7; the match to TRBD1 covers 10 bases. Per the germline V gene, CDR1 is LNHNV and CDR2 is YYDKDF (reference sequence). The V and J ends lost 5 bases and 5 bases, in that order; junction bases with no gene match: 9. CDR3 size: 15 residues.

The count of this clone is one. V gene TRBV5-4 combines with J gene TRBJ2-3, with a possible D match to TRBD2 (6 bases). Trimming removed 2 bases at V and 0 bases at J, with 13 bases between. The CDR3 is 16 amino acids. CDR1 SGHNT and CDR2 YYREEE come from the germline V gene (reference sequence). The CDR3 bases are TGTGCCAGCAGCTTTTCGGCGGGGAGAAGCACAGATACGCAGTATTTT. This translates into CASSFSAGRSTDTQYF.

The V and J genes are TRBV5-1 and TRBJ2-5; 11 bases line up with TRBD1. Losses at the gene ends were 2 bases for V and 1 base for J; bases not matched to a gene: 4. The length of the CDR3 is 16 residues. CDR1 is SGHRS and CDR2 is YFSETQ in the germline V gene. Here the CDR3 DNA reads TGCGCCAGCAGCTTAGGCGGGACAGGGGGCCAAGAGACCCAGTACTTC. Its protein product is CASSLGGTGGQETQYF.

For the CDR3, the DNA is TGTGCCAGCAGTTTTTTTAGTGGGAGTAGGAGTAATGAGCAGTTCTTC. This translates into CASSFFSGSRSNEQFF. J is TRBJ2-1 and V is TRBV27; D is perhaps TRBD2 (5 bases). Germline CDR1 reads MNHEY; CDR2 reads SMNVEV (reference sequence). The V gene lost 3 bases and the J gene lost 7 bases, with 19 bases spanning the gap. This CDR3 is 16 amino acids long.

The CDR3 region is CASSRDPVGNQPQHF. The CDR3 nucleotides read TGTGCCAGCTCAAGGGACCCGGTCGGCAATCAGCCCCAGCATTTT. The chain carries TRBV18 and TRBJ1-5; the D gene is possibly TRBD1 (5 bases). V lost 5 bases and J 2 bases, leaving 13 bases between the germline ends. This CDR3 region has 15 residues. Germline V gene sequence: CDR1 KGHSH, CDR2 LQKENI.

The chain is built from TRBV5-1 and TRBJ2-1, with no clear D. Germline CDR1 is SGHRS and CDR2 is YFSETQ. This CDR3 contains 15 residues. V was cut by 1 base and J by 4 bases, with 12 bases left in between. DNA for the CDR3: TGCGCCAGCAGCTTGCTCCAAGGGTCTTACAATGAGCAGTTCTTC. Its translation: CASSLLQGSYNEQFF.

As DNA, the CDR3 is TGCAGTGCACCGGGGCCGAATGAGCAGTTCTTC. Protein: CSAPGPNEQFF. The J gene is TRBJ2-1, the V gene TRBV20-1, with D tentatively TRBD1 or TRBD2 (5 bases each). The germline V gene has CDR1 DFQATT and CDR2 SNEGSKA (reference sequence). The CDR3 is 11 residues long. Trimming shortened V by 6 bases and J by 7 bases, and 10 bases separated the two germline ends.

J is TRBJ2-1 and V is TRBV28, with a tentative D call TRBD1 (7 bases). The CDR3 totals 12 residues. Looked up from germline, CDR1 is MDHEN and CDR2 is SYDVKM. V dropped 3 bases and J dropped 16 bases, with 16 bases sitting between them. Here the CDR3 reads CASSLGGTVFFF. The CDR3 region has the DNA TGTGCCAGCAGTTTGGGCGGGACAGTCTTTTTCTTC.

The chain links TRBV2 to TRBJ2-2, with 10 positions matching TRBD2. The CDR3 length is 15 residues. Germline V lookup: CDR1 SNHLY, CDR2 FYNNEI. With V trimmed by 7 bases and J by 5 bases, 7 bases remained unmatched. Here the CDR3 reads CASKSSGRGTGELFF. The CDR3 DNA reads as TGTGCCAGCAAGTCTAGCGGGAGAGGAACCGGGGAGCTGTTTTTT.

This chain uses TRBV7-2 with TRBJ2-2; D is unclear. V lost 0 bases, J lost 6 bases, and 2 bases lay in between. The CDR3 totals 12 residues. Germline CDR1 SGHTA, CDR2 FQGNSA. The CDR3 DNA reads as TGTGCCAGCAGCTTAGCTTCCGGGGAGCTGTTTTTT. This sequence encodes CASSLASGELFF. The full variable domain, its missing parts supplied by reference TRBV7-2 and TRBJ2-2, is GAGVSQSPSNKVTEKGKDVELRCDPISGHTALYWYRQSLGQGLEFLIYFQGNSAPDKSGLPSDRFSAERTGGSVSTLTIQRTQQEDSAVYLCASSLASGELFFGEGSRLTVL.

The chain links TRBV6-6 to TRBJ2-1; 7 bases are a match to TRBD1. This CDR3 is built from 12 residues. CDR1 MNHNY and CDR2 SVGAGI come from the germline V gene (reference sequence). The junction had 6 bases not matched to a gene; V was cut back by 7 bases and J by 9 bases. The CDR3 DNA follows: TGTGCCAGCACGACAGGGTCAGGTGAGCAGTTCTTC. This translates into CASTTGSGEQFF.

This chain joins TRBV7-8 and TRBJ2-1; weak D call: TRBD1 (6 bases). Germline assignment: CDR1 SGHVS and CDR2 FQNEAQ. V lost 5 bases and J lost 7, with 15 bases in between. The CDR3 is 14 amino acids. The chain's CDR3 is CASSTPDRSNEQFF. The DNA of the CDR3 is TGTGCCAGCAGCACCCCTGACAGGTCAAATGAGCAGTTCTTC.

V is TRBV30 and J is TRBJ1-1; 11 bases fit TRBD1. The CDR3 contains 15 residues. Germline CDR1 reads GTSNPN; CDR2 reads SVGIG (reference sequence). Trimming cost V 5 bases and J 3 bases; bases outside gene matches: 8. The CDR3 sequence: CAWVGQGARDTEAFF. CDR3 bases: TGTGCCTGGGTAGGACAGGGGGCAAGGGACACTGAAGCTTTCTTT.

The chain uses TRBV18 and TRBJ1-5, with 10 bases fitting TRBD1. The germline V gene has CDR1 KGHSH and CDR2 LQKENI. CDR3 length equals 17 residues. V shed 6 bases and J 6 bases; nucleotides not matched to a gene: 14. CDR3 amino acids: CASSRERTGTGVQPQHF. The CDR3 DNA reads TGTGCCAGCTCCCGAGAACGGACCGGGACAGGGGTTCAGCCCCAGCATTTT.

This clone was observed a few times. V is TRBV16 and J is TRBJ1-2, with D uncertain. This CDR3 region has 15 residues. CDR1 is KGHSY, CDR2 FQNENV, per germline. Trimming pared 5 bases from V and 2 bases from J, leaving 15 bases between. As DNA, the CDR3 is TGTGCCAGCAGCGAAATAGGGCGGAACAACTATGGCTACACCTTC. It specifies CASSEIGRNNYGYTF.

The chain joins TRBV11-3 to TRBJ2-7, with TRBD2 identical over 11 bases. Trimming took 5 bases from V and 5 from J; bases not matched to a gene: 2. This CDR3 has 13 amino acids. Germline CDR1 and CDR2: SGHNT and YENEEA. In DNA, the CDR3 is TGTGCCAGCAGCCCACTAGCGGGAGACGAGCAGTACGTC. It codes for CASSPLAGDEQYV.

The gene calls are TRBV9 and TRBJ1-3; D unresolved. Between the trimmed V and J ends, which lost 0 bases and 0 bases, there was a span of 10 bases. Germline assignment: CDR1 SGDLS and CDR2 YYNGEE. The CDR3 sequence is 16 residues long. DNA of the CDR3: TGTGCCAGCAGCGTAGGGGCGGGAAGCTCTGGAAACACCATATATTTT. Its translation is CASSVGAGSSGNTIYF. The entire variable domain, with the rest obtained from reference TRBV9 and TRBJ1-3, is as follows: DSGVTQTPKHLITATGQRVTLRCSPRSGDLSVYWYQQSLDQGLQFLIQYYNGEERAKGNILERFSAQQFPDLHSELNLSSLELGDSALYFCASSVGAGSSGNTIYFGEGSWLTVV.

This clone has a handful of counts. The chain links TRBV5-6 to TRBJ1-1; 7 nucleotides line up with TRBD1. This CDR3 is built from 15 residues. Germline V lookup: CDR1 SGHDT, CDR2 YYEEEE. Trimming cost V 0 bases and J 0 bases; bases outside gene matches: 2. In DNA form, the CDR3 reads TGTGCCAGCAGCTTGGTCGGGACAGTGAACACTGAAGCTTTCTTT. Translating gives CASSLVGTVNTEAFF.

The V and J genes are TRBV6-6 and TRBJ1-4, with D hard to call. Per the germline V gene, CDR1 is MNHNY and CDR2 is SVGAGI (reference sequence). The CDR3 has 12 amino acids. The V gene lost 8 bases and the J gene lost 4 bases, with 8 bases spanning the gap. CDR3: CASSAGNEKLFF. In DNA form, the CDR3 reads TGTGCCAGCTCAGCGGGTAATGAAAAACTGTTTTTT.

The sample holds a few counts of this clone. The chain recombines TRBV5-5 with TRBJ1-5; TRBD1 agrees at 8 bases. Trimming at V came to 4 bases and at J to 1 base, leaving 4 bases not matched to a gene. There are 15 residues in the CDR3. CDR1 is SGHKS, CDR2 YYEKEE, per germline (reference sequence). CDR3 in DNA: TGTGCCAGCAGCGCGGGGACAGGCAGCAATCAGCCCCAGCATTTT. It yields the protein CASSAGTGSNQPQHF.

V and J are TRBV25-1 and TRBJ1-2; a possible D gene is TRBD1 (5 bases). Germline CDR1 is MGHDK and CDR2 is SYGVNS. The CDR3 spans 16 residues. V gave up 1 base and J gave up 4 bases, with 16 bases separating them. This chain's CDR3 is CASSELIGAAGYGYTF. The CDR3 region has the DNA TGTGCCAGCAGTGAATTGATAGGGGCGGCGGGCTATGGCTACACCTTC.

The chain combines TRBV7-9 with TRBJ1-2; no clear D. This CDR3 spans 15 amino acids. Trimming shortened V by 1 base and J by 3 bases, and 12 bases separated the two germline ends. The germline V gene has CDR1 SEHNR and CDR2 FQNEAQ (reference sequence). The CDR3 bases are TGTGCCAGCAGCTTAGAGGGTCAGGACCACTATGGCTACACCTTC. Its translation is CASSLEGQDHYGYTF.

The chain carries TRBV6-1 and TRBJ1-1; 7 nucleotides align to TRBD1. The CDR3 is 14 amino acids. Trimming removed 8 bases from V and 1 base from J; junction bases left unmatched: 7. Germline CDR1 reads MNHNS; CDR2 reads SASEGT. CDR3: CASLRTGGNTEAFF. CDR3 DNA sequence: TGTGCCAGCCTACGGACAGGAGGGAACACTGAAGCTTTCTTT.

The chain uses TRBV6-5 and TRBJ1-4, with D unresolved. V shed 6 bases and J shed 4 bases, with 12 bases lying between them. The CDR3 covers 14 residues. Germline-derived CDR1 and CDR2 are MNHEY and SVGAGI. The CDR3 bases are TGTGCCAGCAGCAACGGACGGAATAATGAAAAACTGTTTTTT. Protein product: CASSNGRNNEKLFF.